This entry describes one T cell receptor beta chain. The record originates from a study of shared clonotypes between healthy human individuals. Sequencing was performed with immunoSEQ multiplex PCR; in TCRdb, only in-frame clones are kept and a portion is missing. Here the sample spans 2 million to 2.5 million clones, approximately 96% being singletons. The CDR3 sequence is 17 residues long. Germline CDR1 and CDR2: SGHAT and FQNNGV. The J segment lost 2 bases and the V segment lost 3 bases, leaving 10 bases of the junction unmatched. The sample comprised naive CD4+ T cells sorted from blood. Documented subset: CD45RA+ positively selected. This clonotype originated in a man between 18 and 35 years old in good health. The J gene is TRBJ2-7, the V gene TRBV11-2; 10 nucleotides match TRBD2. The CDR3 spells CASSFTSGAGGTYEQYF. The CDR3 DNA reads TGTGCCAGCAGCTTTACCAGCGGAGCGGGGGGGACCTACGAGCAGTACTTC.